This passage covers 10 T cell receptor beta chains from one sample sequenced in a study of response to subunit inactivated influenza vaccine. Each CDR3 protein is one row after TCRdb ran MiXCR on the RT-PCR reads. The sample includes over 400,000 distinct CDR3 sequences, around 13% seen only once; the top ten take 10% to 15%. Source: PBMCs from blood, taken more than 35 days after vaccination. These receptors came from a man aged 45-65 years who received an inactivated influenza vaccine.

This clonotype appeared a few times. V is TRBV29-1 and J is TRBJ2-1, with D perhaps matching TRBD2 (5 bases). Germline CDR1 SQVTM, CDR2 ANQGSEA. This CDR3 has 15 residues. CDR3 nucleotides: TGCAGTGCGGGCCTCCTAAAAGTCGGCTACAATGAGCAGTTCTTC. Translating it yields CSAGLLKVGYNEQFF.

In its sample, this clonotype was seen a few times. This chain links TRBV6-2 or TRBV6-3 with TRBJ1-5; D not resolved. Germline CDR1 reads MNHEY; CDR2 reads SVGEGT. The CDR3 length is 13 residues. The ends were cut back, 2 bases at V and 5 bases at J, with 7 bases in the middle. The CDR3 loop reads CASSYLRDQPQHF. The CDR3 DNA sequence: TGTGCCAGCAGTTACCTGAGAGATCAGCCCCAGCATTTT.

This clonotype was detected a few times. This chain links TRBV7-6 with TRBJ2-2, with D perhaps matching TRBD2 (5 bases). The CDR3 loop spans 16 amino acids. Trimming pared 1 base from V and 6 bases from J, leaving 15 bases between. In germline, CDR1 is SGHVS, CDR2 FNYEAQ. The CDR3 nucleotides read TGTGCCAGCAGCTTAGGGTTGGCTTTGGGAGCCGGGGAGCTGTTTTTT. It specifies CASSLGLALGAGELFF.

Many counts were recorded for this clonotype. The V call is TRBV12-3 or TRBV12-4, the J call TRBJ2-2, with 8 nucleotides matching TRBD1. The CDR3 sequence is 16 residues long. With V trimmed by 7 bases and J by 4 bases, 11 bases remained unmatched. The CDR3 DNA reads TGTGCCAGCATTAAGTCAGGGGGCGTCGTCACCGGGGAGCTGTTTTTT. Amino acid sequence: CASIKSGGVVTGELFF.

The V gene is TRBV11-2, the J gene TRBJ2-7; D is possibly TRBD1 or TRBD2 (5 bases each). From germline, CDR1 is SGHAT and CDR2 FQNNGV. V lost 5 bases and J 3 bases, leaving 20 bases between the germline ends. There are 16 residues in the CDR3. CDR3 protein: CASSPRPREMFYEQYF. In DNA, the CDR3 is TGTGCCAGCAGCCCGAGACCCAGGGAGATGTTCTACGAGCAGTACTTC.

This clonotype was seen only a few times. V gene TRBV7-9 combines with J gene TRBJ2-7, with 7 positions matching TRBD2. The CDR3 contains 14 residues. Germline-derived CDR1 and CDR2 are SEHNR and FQNEAQ (reference sequence). J gave up 3 bases and V 2 bases, and 4 bases lay outside the gene matches. The CDR3 protein is CASSLLSGNYEQYF. Here the CDR3 DNA reads TGTGCCAGCAGCTTACTCAGCGGGAACTACGAGCAGTACTTC.

At least ten counts were recorded for this clonotype. The rearrangement uses TRBV7-3 and TRBJ2-2; D gene unclear. CDR1 and CDR2 from the germline V gene are SGHTA and FQGTGA. V was cut by 5 bases and J by 0 bases, with 7 bases left in between. This CDR3 region has 14 residues. In DNA form, the CDR3 reads TGTGCCAGCAGCGGTGGTCCGAACACCGGGGAGCTGTTTTTT. This codes for CASSGGPNTGELFF.

V is TRBV5-1 and J is TRBJ2-3; 10 nucleotides agree with TRBD2. Germline V gene data show CDR1 as SGHRS and CDR2 as YFSETQ. The CDR3 has 15 residues. J gave up 9 bases and V 0 bases, and 7 bases lay outside the gene matches. CDR3 loop: CASSLGASGSRTQYF. The CDR3 nucleotides read TGCGCCAGCAGCTTGGGGGCTAGCGGGAGTCGGACGCAGTATTTT.

The chain links TRBV11-2 to TRBJ2-3, with 7 positions matching TRBD2. The trim removed 5 bases at V and 10 bases at J, leaving 6 bases unmatched. Per the germline V gene, CDR1 is SGHAT and CDR2 is FQNNGV. The CDR3 has 12 residues. CDR3 sequence: CASSHQGRAQYF. The CDR3 nucleotides read TGTGCCAGCAGCCATCAAGGGAGGGCGCAGTATTTT.

This clonotype turned up a few times. The chain links TRBV15 to TRBJ2-5; D perhaps matches TRBD1 (5 bases). CDR1 is LNHNV, CDR2 YYDKDF, per germline (reference sequence). The CDR3 totals 15 residues. The V end lost 0 bases, the J end lost 2 bases, and 10 bases lay between the germline ends. For the CDR3, the DNA is TGTGCCACCAGCAGAGATGGGGCCAGACAAGAGACCCAGTACTTC. Residues: CATSRDGARQETQYF. The variable domain in full, completed from reference TRBV15 and TRBJ2-5, reads DAMVIQNPRYQVTQFGKPVTLSCSQTLNHNVMYWYQQKSSQAPKLLFHYYDKDFNNEADTPDNFQSRRPNTSFCFLDIRSPGLGDTAMYLCATSRDGARQETQYFGPGTRLLVL.